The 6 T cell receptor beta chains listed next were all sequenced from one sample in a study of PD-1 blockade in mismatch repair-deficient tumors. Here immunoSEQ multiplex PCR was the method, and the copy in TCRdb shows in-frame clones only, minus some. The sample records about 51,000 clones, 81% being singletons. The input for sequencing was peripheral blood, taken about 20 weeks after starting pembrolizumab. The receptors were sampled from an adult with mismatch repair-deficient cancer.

CDR3 in amino acids: CASSYRGSDEQFF. As DNA, the CDR3 is TGTGCCAGCAGTTACCGAGGGAGCGATGAGCAGTTCTTC. The V gene is TRBV6-6, the J gene TRBJ2-1; a weak D match, TRBD2 (5 bases). V lost 2 bases, J lost 8 bases, and 10 bases lay in between. Germline CDR1 is MNHNY and CDR2 is SVGAGI (reference sequence). The CDR3 contains 13 residues.

The CDR3 loop reads CASSLLAGSYNEQFF. In DNA, the CDR3 is TGTGCCAGCAGCCTATTAGCGGGAAGCTACAATGAGCAGTTCTTC. The chain combines TRBV14 with TRBJ2-1; 8 bases fit TRBD2. Trimming took 4 bases from V and 3 from J; bases not matched to a gene: 5. The CDR3 consists of 15 residues. Looked up from germline, CDR1 is SGHDN and CDR2 is FVKESK.

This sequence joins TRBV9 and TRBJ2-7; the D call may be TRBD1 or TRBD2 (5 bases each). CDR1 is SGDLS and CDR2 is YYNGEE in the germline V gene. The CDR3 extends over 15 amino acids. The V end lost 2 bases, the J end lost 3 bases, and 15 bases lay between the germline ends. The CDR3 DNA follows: TGTGCCAGCAGCGTGGCAGGGACCGACCTCTACGAGCAGTACTTC. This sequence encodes CASSVAGTDLYEQYF.

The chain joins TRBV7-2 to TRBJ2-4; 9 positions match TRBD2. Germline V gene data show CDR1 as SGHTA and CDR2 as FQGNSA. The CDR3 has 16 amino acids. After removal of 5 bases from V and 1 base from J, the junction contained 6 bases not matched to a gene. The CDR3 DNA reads TGTGCCAGCAGCCCGCGGGGGGGAATGGCCAAAAACATTCAGTACTTC. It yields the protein CASSPRGGMAKNIQYF.

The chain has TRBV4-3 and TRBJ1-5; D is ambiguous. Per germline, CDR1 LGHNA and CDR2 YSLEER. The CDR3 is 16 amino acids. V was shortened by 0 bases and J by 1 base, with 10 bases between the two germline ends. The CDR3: CASSQDFSGSNQPQHF. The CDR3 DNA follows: TGCGCCAGCAGCCAAGATTTCTCGGGGAGCAATCAGCCCCAGCATTTT.

The chain's CDR3 is CASSYRLDQPQHF. In DNA, the CDR3 is TGTGCCAGCAGTTACAGGCTCGATCAGCCCCAGCATTTT. The chain employs TRBV6-5 and TRBJ1-5, with D unresolved. The CDR3 runs to 13 residues. The germline V and J ends were trimmed by 2 bases and 5 bases, with 7 bases remaining between them. Germline CDR1 and CDR2: MNHEY and SVGAGI.